This T cell receptor (beta chain) was recovered during a study of CD8+CD57+ T cells in acquired aplastic anemia. Researchers used genomic DNA as the template to profile TCR beta VDJ and CDR3. TCRdb reprocessed the reads via MiXCR and lists one record per CDR3 protein. The sample holds some 170,000 distinct CDR3 sequences, about 70% seen once. All sequencing subjects had displayed CD8+CD57+ cell expansion on flow cytometry. To note about this clonotype: Its ends do not fully match the called genes, so a read error is possible.

Source material: sorted CD4+, CD8+, or CD8+CD57+ T cells (not recorded which) from PBMCs. This clonotype was sampled from a human donor with aplastic anemia.

CDR3 in DNA: TGCAGTGCTAGAGGTCTCACTATCACAGATACGCAGTATTTT. Its translation: CSARGLTITDTQYF. The V call is TRBV2, the J call TRBJ2-3; D gene ambiguous. The CDR3 runs to 14 residues. Per the germline V gene, CDR1 is SNHLY and CDR2 is FYNNEI.